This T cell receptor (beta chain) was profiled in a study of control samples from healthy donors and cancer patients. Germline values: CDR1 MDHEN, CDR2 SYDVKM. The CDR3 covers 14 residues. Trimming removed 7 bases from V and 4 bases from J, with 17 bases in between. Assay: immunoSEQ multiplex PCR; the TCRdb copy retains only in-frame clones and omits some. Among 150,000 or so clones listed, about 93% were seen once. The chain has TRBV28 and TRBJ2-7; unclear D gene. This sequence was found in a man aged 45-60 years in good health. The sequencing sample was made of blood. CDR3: CASKAPPPSYEQYF. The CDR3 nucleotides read TGTGCCAGCAAAGCCCCACCGCCTTCTTACGAGCAGTACTTC.